This T cell receptor beta chain was retrieved from a study of radiation and T cells in renal cell carcinoma. Some clones are missing from TCRdb's copy, which holds only in-frame ones; the method was immunoSEQ multiplex PCR. The repertoire holds 140,000 to 150,000 clones, with 70% to 90% as singletons. Time point indicated: blood 4 weeks post-SBRT, at nephrectomy. Treatment of the sample: 15 Gy SBRT to primary tumor, nephrectomy 4 weeks later. Germline V lookup: CDR1 KGHSH, CDR2 LQKENI. With 2 bases removed from V and 6 bases from J, the gap between germline ends came to 8 bases. The CDR3 loop spans 12 amino acids.

The sequences come from blood, collected from a patient whose treatment included radiotherapy and nephrectomy. The chain recombines TRBV18 with TRBJ2-7; no firm D call. This TCR derives from a woman in her forties or fifties with renal cell carcinoma. CDR3 residues: CASSPARAEQYF. The CDR3 DNA reads TGTGCCAGCTCACCAGCCCGGGCCGAGCAGTACTTC.